The clone carrying this T cell receptor (beta chain) has just a few counts. Its antigen is currently unknown. The V and J ends lost 0 bases and 1 base respectively, with 12 bases between them. This CDR3 comprises 16 residues. Germline V lookup: CDR1 SGHTA, CDR2 FQGNSA. The sample belongs to a study of post-analysis software for immune sequencing data. Study outcomes and limitations: Patients used about five TRBV segments, including TRBV5-6, TRBV5-1 and TRBV20-1, more often than controls.

cDNA libraries of TCR beta carried unique molecular identifiers. From the PCR reads, TCRdb called clonotypes with MiXCR, one entry per CDR3 protein. Among about 620,000 distinct CDR3 sequences, around 40% were seen once, and the ten largest hold 1.5% to 2%. The sequence was collected from a girl between 10 and 17 years old with multiple sclerosis. Sequencing used blood. The chain has TRBV7-2 and TRBJ2-5; D tentatively fits TRBD1 or TRBD2 (5 bases each). CDR3 sequence (DNA): TGTGCCAGCAGCTTAGCCGGGCCCGGGACCCAAGAGACCCAGTACTTC. This gives the protein CASSLAGPGTQETQYF.